A single sample is the source of the 15 T cell receptor beta chains below, sequenced in a study of blood T cell repertoires in COVID-19. The repertoire was sequenced with immunoSEQ multiplex PCR; TCRdb's copy has only in-frame clones and lacks some. The sample comprises about 130,000 clones, approximately 80% of which are singletons, and more than 8.5% rests with the top ten. The sample was PBMCs or T cells enriched from blood (not recorded which). The receptors here all came from a man in his fifties or sixties who had recovered from COVID-19.

The V call is TRBV21-1, the J call TRBJ1-5; the D call TRBD1 from the table was never checked on the DNA. TRBV21-1 is classified as a pseudogene. The CDR3 is made up of 20 amino acids. CDR3 in amino acids: CASSKVAGGHELNSNQPQHF. Written as DNA, the CDR3 is TGTGCCAGCAGCAAAGTGGCAGGGGGCCATGAATTGAATAGCAATCAGCCCCAGCATTTT.

The V gene is TRBV10-1, the J gene TRBJ2-7; D is perhaps TRBD1 (5 bases). Per the germline V gene, CDR1 is WNHNN and CDR2 is SYGVQD (reference sequence). Trimming pared 6 bases from V and 5 bases from J, leaving 23 bases between. The CDR3 has 16 amino acids. Here the CDR3 reads CASSTNPTGVYDEQYF. Here the CDR3 DNA reads TGCGCCAGCAGCACGAACCCCACAGGAGTATACGACGAGCAGTACTTC.

The genes are TRBV7-2 and TRBJ2-7; the D gene is possibly TRBD2 (6 bases). Germline assignment: CDR1 SGHTA and CDR2 FQGNSA. The CDR3 is made up of 16 amino acids. V gave up 5 bases and J gave up 2 bases, with 19 bases separating them. The CDR3 spells CASSPRMGGSAYEQYF. In DNA form, the CDR3 reads TGTGCCAGCAGCCCCCGGATGGGGGGTTCCGCCTACGAGCAGTACTTC.

The chain carries TRBV6-2 or TRBV6-3 and TRBJ2-5; maybe TRBD2 (6 bases). Deletions cut 0 bases from V and 2 bases from J, with 10 bases between. The CDR3 contains 15 residues. Germline lookup yields CDR1 MNHEY and CDR2 SVGEGT. CDR3 sequence reads: CASSYSGLLQETQYF. The CDR3 region has the DNA TGTGCCAGCAGTTACTCGGGACTTCTACAAGAGACCCAGTACTTC.

V usage is TRBV7-9 and J usage is TRBJ1-2, with D possibly being TRBD1 (6 bases). Germline values: CDR1 SEHNR, CDR2 FQNEAQ (reference sequence). CDR3 length equals 10 residues. Trimming left V 5 bases short and J 11 bases short, with 9 bases between. The CDR3 loop reads CASSGQIYTF. CDR3 DNA sequence: TGTGCCAGCAGCGGACAGATTTACACCTTC.

A single count supports this clone. The rearrangement uses TRBV27 and TRBJ2-5; 8 bases map to TRBD2. V lost 8 bases to trimming and J lost 5 bases; unmatched junction nucleotides: 10. The CDR3 loop spans 14 amino acids. Per germline, CDR1 MNHEY and CDR2 SMNVEV (reference sequence). The CDR3 DNA reads as TGTGCCAGCTACCCGGCGGGGGGCAGGGAGACCCAGTACTTC. This encodes CASYPAGGRETQYF.

The chain employs TRBV19 and TRBJ2-2; 10 positions match TRBD1. V lost 1 base and J lost 6; bases outside the gene matches: 8. This CDR3 has 17 amino acids. CDR1 and CDR2 (germline): LNHDA, SQIVND (reference sequence). The CDR3 DNA is TGTGCCAGTAGTATAGCGGGACAGGGGACTTCGGCCGGGGAGCTGTTTTTT. It codes for CASSIAGQGTSAGELFF.

This clone was recorded a few times. The J gene is TRBJ1-2, the V gene TRBV7-9, with D tentatively TRBD1 (6 bases). Germline-derived CDR1 and CDR2 are SEHNR and FQNEAQ (reference sequence). CDR3 length equals 14 residues. V was shortened by 5 bases and J by 2 bases, with 12 bases between the two germline ends. The CDR3 sequence: CASSKNTGNYGYTF. CDR3 DNA sequence: TGTGCCAGCAGCAAAAATACAGGGAACTATGGCTACACCTTC.

The chain carries TRBV11-2 and TRBJ1-4; a possible D gene is TRBD1 (5 bases). Germline CDR1 and CDR2: SGHAT and FQNNGV. CDR3 length equals 14 residues. Trimming left V 3 bases short and J 7 bases short, with 12 bases between. The CDR3 sequence: CASSFRGGGEKLFF. CDR3 bases: TGTGCCAGCAGCTTTCGGGGGGGTGGTGAAAAACTGTTTTTT. Drawing the rest from reference TRBV11-2 and TRBJ1-4, the complete variable domain is EAGVAQSPRYKIIEKRQSVAFWCNPISGHATLYWYQQILGQGPKLLIQFQNNGVVDDSQLPKDRFSAERLKGVDSTLKIQPAKLEDSAVYLCASSFRGGGEKLFFGSGTQLSVL.

The V call is TRBV25-1, the J call TRBJ2-5, with 8 bases aligning to TRBD2. Germline-derived CDR1 and CDR2 are MGHDK and SYGVNS. There are 15 residues in the CDR3. V lost 9 bases, J lost 4 bases, and 13 bases stayed unmatched. Written as DNA, the CDR3 is TGTGCCAGTACCGCGGCTGCGGGGGGTCCAGAGACCCAGTACTTC. It translates to CASTAAAGGPETQYF.

The count of this clone is one. This chain uses TRBV7-2 with TRBJ2-1; 7 positions agree with TRBD2. The CDR3 extends over 16 amino acids. V gave up 2 bases and J gave up 8 bases; unmatched junction bases: 12. CDR1 SGHTA and CDR2 FQGNSA come from the germline V gene. The CDR3, as DNA: TGTGCCAGCAGCTTACAGCGGGGTCCGGATTGGGATGAGCAGTTCTTC. It yields the protein CASSLQRGPDWDEQFF.

This chain uses TRBV5-6 with TRBJ2-7; 9 positions agree with TRBD1. Germline CDR1 is SGHDT and CDR2 is YYEEEE. The V gene end was trimmed by 4 bases and the J gene end by 3 bases; junction bases not matched to a gene: 11. This CDR3 region has 16 residues. CDR3 in amino acids: CASSAPGTGKDYEQYF. The CDR3, as DNA: TGTGCCAGCAGCGCGCCCGGGACAGGGAAGGACTACGAGCAGTACTTC.

The V call is TRBV5-1, the J call TRBJ1-2; 9 positions match TRBD1. V trimming: 3 bases; J trimming: 4 bases; junction bases outside the gene matches: 7. CDR1 and CDR2 from the germline V gene are SGHRS and YFSETQ. CDR3 length equals 15 residues. The CDR3 DNA reads as TGCGCCAGCAGCTCGGGGACAGGGTTCGGCTATGGCTACACCTTC. This translates into CASSSGTGFGYGYTF.

The sample holds one count of this clone. The chain is built from TRBV7-2 and TRBJ1-5, with D possibly TRBD1 on 6 matching bases. Trimming left V 3 bases short and J 4 bases short, with 22 bases between. CDR1 SGHTA and CDR2 FQGNSA come from the germline V gene. CDR3 size: 18 residues. CDR3 nucleotide sequence: TGTGCCAGCAGCTTGATCCCCCTCGTACAGGGTATTAATCAGCCCCAGCATTTT. Translated, it gives CASSLIPLVQGINQPQHF.

CDR3 in amino acids: CASSQGAKGTEAFF. For the CDR3, the DNA is TGCGCCAGCAGCCAAGGGGCCAAGGGGACTGAAGCTTTCTTT. The chain links TRBV4-3 to TRBJ1-1, with a weak D call TRBD1 (5 bases). Trimming cost V 1 base and J 5 bases, with 11 bases left between them. The V gene's germline CDR1 is LGHNA and CDR2 YSLEER. CDR3 size: 14 residues.